This T cell receptor (beta chain) was recovered during a study of blood T cell repertoires in COVID-19. Clones were sequenced by immunoSEQ multiplex PCR, and TCRdb holds only the in-frame ones, with some missing. The sample shows 250,000 to 350,000 clones, roughly 80% of them seen only once. Trimming stripped 8 bases from V and 0 bases from J, with 12 bases between. CDR3 length: 14 residues. In germline, CDR1 is SNHLY, CDR2 FYNNEI. The sequence was obtained from a human donor with COVID-19, enrolled during active disease. The donor label of this sample is uncertain. The specimen was peripheral blood. The chain is built from TRBV2 and TRBJ2-3; D is possibly TRBD1 (6 bases). Written as DNA, the CDR3 is TGTGCCAGCGGACAGACCTTTAGCACAGATACGCAGTATTTT. Translating gives CASGQTFSTDTQYF.